The T cell receptor beta chain described here comes from a study of blood T cell repertoires in COVID-19. Study as a whole: Spain, Italy and the United States supplied samples that represented acute and convalescent COVID-19. T cells, B-cell-depleted T cells, or PBMCs supplied cDNA or gDNA.

Per the study methods: Reference gene primer amplification gave estimated nucleated cell counts. TCRdb's table, derived via immunoSEQ multiplex PCR, lists solely in-frame clones and lacks some. V, J and clone size are taken as reported in that table, and D and trimming were inferred from the DNA itself. In the table there are around 130,000 clones, approximately 90% of which are singletons. The CDR3 is 16 amino acids. The germline V gene has CDR1 MNHEY and CDR2 SMNVEV (reference sequence). V shed 10 bases and J 6 bases; nucleotides not matched to a gene: 16. The rearrangement uses TRBV27 and TRBJ2-3, with TRBD2 matching 10 bases. The receptor's source is a woman aged 45-65 years with acute or convalescent COVID-19. The material sequenced was peripheral blood. The CDR3 is CATSPGSGGNLDTQYF. In DNA, the CDR3 is TGTGCCACAAGCCCCGGTAGCGGGGGGAATCTTGATACGCAGTATTTT.